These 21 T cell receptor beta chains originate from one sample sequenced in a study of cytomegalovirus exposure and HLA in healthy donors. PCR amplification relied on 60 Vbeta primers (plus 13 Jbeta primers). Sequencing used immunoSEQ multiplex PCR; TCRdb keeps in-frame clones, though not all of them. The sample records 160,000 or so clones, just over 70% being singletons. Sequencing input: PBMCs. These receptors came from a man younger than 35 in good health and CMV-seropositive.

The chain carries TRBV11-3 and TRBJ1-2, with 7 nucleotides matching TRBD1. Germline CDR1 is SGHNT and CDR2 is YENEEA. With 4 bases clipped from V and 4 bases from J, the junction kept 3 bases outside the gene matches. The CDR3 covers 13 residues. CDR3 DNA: TGTGCCAGCAGCTCTGGACAGGTCTATGGCTACACCTTC. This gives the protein CASSSGQVYGYTF.

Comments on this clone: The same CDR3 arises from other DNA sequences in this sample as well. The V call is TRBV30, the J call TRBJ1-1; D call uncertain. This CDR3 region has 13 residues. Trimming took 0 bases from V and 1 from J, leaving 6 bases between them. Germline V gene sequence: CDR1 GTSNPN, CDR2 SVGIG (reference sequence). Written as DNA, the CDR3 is TGTGCCTGGAGTGTTCGCGGGAACACTGAAGCTTTCTTT. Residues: CAWSVRGNTEAFF.

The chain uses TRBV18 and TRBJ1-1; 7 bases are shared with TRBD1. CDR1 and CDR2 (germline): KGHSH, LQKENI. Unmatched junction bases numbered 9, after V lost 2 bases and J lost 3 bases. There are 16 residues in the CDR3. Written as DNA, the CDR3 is TGTGCCAGCTCACCAGCCGACAGGGTAAAGGACACTGAAGCTTTCTTT. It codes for CASSPADRVKDTEAFF.

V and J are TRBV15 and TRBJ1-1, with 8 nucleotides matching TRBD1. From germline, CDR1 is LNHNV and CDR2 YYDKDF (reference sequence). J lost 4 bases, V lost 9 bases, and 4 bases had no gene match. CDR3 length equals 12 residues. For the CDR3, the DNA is TGTGCCACAGAAGACAGGGGCACTGAAGCTTTCTTT. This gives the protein CATEDRGTEAFF. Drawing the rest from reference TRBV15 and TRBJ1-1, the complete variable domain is DAMVIQNPRYQVTQFGKPVTLSCSQTLNHNVMYWYQQKSSQAPKLLFHYYDKDFNNEADTPDNFQSRRPNTSFCFLDIRSPGLGDTAMYLCATEDRGTEAFFGQGTRLTVV.

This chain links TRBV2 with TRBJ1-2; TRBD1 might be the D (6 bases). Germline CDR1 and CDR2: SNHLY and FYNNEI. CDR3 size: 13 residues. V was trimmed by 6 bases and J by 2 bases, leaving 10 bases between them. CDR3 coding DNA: TGTGCCAGCAGCTCTGGACAGAACTATGGCTACACCTTC. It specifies CASSSGQNYGYTF.

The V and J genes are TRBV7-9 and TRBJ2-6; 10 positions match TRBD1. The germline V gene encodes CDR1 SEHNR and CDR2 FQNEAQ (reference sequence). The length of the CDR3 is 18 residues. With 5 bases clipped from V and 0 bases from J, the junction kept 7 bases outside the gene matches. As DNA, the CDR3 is TGTGCCAGCAGCCGCGGGACAGGGGATCTCTCTGGGGCCAACGTCCTGACTTTC. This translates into CASSRGTGDLSGANVLTF.

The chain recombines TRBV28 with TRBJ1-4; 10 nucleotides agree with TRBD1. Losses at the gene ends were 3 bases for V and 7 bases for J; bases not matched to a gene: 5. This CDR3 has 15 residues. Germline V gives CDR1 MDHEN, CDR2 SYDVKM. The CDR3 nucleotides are TGTGCCAGCAGTTTTGACGGGACAGGGGCTGAAAAACTGTTTTTT. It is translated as CASSFDGTGAEKLFF.

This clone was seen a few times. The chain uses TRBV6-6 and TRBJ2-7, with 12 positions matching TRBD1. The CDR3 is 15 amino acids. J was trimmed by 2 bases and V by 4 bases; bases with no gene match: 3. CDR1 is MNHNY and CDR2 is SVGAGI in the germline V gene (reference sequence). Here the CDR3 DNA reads TGTGCCAGCAGTTGGGGGACAGGGGGCACCTACGAGCAGTACGTC. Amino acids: CASSWGTGGTYEQYV.

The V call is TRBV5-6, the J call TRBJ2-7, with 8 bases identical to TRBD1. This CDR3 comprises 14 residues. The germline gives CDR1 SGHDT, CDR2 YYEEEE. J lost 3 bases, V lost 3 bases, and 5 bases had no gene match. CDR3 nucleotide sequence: TGTGCCAGCAGCTCTGGACAGGGACACTACGAGCAGTACGTC. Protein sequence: CASSSGQGHYEQYV.

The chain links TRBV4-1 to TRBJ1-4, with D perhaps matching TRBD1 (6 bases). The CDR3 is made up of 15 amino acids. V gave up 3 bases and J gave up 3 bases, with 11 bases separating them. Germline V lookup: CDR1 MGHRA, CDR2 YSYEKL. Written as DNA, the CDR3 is TGCGCCAGCAGCCATGAACAGGGAGCTAATGAAAAACTGTTTTTT. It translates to CASSHEQGANEKLFF.

CDR3: CASSRDSLYGYTF. CDR3 DNA sequence: TGTGCCAGCAGCAGGGACAGCCTCTATGGCTACACCTTC. The chain joins TRBV28 to TRBJ1-2, with 7 bases aligning to TRBD1. The germline gives CDR1 MDHEN, CDR2 SYDVKM. The CDR3 has 13 amino acids. After removal of 6 bases from V and 4 bases from J, the junction contained 5 bases not matched to a gene.

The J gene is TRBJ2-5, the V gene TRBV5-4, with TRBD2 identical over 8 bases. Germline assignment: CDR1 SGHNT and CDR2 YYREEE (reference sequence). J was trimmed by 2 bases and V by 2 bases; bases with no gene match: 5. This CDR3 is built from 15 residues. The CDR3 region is CASSLLAASQETQYF. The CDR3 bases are TGTGCCAGCAGCTTACTAGCGGCCTCACAAGAGACCCAGTACTTC. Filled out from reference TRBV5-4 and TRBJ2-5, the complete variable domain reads ETGVTQSPTHLIKTRGQQVTLRCSSQSGHNTVSWYQQALGQGPQFIFQYYREEENGRGNFPPRFSGLQFPNYSSELNVNALELDDSALYLCASSLLAASQETQYFGPGTRLLVL.

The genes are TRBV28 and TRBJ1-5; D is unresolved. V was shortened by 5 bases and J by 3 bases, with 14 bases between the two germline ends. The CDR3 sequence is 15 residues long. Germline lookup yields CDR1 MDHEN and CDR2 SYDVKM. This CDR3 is CASSPRLSFNQPQHF. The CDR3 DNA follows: TGTGCCAGCAGTCCCCGGTTAAGCTTCAATCAGCCCCAGCATTTT.

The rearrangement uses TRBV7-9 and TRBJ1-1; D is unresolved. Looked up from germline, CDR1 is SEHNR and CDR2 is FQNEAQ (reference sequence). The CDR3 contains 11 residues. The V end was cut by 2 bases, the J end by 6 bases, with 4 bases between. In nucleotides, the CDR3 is TGTGCCAGCAGCTTATCGTCTGAAGCTTTCTTT. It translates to CASSLSSEAFF.

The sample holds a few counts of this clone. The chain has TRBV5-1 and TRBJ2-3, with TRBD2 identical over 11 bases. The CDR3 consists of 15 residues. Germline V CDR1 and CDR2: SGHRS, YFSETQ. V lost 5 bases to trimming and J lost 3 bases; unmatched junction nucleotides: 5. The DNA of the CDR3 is TGCGCCAGCAGGCCTAGCGGGAGGACGACAGATACGCAGTATTTT. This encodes CASRPSGRTTDTQYF.

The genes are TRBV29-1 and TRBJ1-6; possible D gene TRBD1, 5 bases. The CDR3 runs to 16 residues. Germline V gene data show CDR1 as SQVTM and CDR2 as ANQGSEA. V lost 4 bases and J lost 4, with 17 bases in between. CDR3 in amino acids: CSVVGASRDYNSPLHF. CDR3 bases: TGCAGCGTTGTTGGGGCCTCAAGAGATTATAATTCACCCCTCCACTTT.

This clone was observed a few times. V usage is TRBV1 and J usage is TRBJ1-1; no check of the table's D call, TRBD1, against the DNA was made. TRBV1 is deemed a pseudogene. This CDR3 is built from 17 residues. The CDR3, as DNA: TGCACCAGCAGCCAAGAAGGAAAGACAGGGAGAGGTGATGAAGCTTTCTTT. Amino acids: CTSSQEGKTGRGDEAFF.

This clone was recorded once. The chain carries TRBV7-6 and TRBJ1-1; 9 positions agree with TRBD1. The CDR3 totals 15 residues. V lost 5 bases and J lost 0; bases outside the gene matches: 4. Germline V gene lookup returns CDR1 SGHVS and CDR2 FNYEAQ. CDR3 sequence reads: CASSPGQGLNTEAFF. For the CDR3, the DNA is TGTGCCAGCAGCCCGGGACAGGGCCTGAACACTGAAGCTTTCTTT.

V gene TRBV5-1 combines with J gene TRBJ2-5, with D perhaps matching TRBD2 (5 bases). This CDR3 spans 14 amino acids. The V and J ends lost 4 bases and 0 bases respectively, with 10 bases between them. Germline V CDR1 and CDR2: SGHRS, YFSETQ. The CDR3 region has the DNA TGCGCCAGCAGCCCGGACTTGAACCAAGAGACCCAGTACTTC. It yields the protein CASSPDLNQETQYF.

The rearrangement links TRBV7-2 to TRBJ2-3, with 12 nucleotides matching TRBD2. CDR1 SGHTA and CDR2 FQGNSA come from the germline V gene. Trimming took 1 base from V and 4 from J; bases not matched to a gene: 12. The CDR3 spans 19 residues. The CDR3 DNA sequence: TGTGCCAGCAGCTTAGTTCAAACGACTAGCGGGAGTAAGGCAGATACGCAGTATTTT. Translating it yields CASSLVQTTSGSKADTQYF.

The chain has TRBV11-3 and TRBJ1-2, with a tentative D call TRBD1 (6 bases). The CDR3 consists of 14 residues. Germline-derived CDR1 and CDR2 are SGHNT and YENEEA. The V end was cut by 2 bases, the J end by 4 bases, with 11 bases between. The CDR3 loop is CASSLTGTSYGYTF. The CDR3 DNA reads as TGTGCCAGCAGCTTAACCGGGACAAGCTATGGCTACACCTTC.